What follows are 28 T cell receptor beta chains derived from one specimen sequenced in a study of blood T cell repertoires in COVID-19. Only in-frame clones appear in the TCRdb table, and some are missing; sequencing was by immunoSEQ multiplex PCR. Of 150,000 to 200,000 clones listed, approximately 84% were seen once; the top ten hold less than 6.5%. Source material: peripheral blood. These receptors came from a woman aged 45-59 years with COVID-19, enrolled during active disease.

This chain uses TRBV9 with TRBJ2-5, with 8 bases fitting TRBD1. Germline V gene sequence: CDR1 SGDLS, CDR2 YYNGEE. The CDR3 spans 14 residues. V lost 2 bases, J lost 5 bases, and 5 bases stayed unmatched. The CDR3: CASSVGQGRETQYF. CDR3 in DNA: TGTGCCAGCAGCGTTGGACAGGGTCGTGAGACCCAGTACTTC.

The chain recombines TRBV10-1 with TRBJ1-3; D ambiguous. V lost 6 bases and J lost 4, with 16 bases in between. The CDR3 is 15 residues long. Per germline, CDR1 WNHNN and CDR2 SYGVQD (reference sequence). CDR3 residues: CASRETLSPGNTIYF. As DNA, the CDR3 is TGCGCCAGCAGGGAGACTCTATCACCGGGAAACACCATATATTTT.

The chain carries TRBV3-1 (or the pseudogene TRBV3-2) and TRBJ1-6; tentatively, D is TRBD1 (6 bases). The ends were cut back, 1 base at V and 8 bases at J, with 12 bases in the middle. The V gene's germline CDR1 is LGHDT and CDR2 YNNKEL (reference sequence). The CDR3 runs 15 residues. The CDR3 here is CASSQVQGRDSPLHF. The CDR3 DNA follows: TGTGCCAGCAGCCAAGTCCAGGGGCGGGATTCACCCCTCCACTTT.

The chain joins TRBV7-8 to TRBJ2-5; 12 nucleotides agree with TRBD2. CDR1 and CDR2 from the germline V gene are SGHVS and FQNEAQ. Trimming took 5 bases from V and 1 from J; bases not matched to a gene: 5. The CDR3 spans 16 residues. CDR3 protein: CASSLLAGGPQETQYF. DNA of the CDR3: TGTGCCAGCAGCCTACTAGCGGGGGGCCCCCAAGAGACCCAGTACTTC. Full variable domain (outside the CDR3, taken from reference TRBV7-8 and TRBJ2-5): GAGVSQSPRYKVAKRGQDVALRCDPISGHVSLFWYQQALGQGPEFLTYFQNEAQLDKSGLPSDRFFAERPEGSVSTLKIQRTQQEDSAVYLCASSLLAGGPQETQYFGPGTRLLVL.

V is TRBV4-1 and J is TRBJ1-3; 7 bases match TRBD1. V was clipped by 4 bases and J by 1 base; unmatched bases: 7. The CDR3 runs 16 residues. Germline values: CDR1 MGHRA, CDR2 YSYEKL. The CDR3 DNA sequence: TGCGCCAGCAGCCGCTTAGGGGGCGCATCTGGAAACACCATATATTTT. The encoded protein is CASSRLGGASGNTIYF.

J is TRBJ1-5 and V is TRBV19, with a possible D match to TRBD1 (5 bases). In germline, CDR1 is LNHDA, CDR2 SQIVND (reference sequence). This CDR3 is 14 amino acids long. Trimming shortened V by 7 bases and J by 3 bases, and 13 bases separated the two germline ends. In DNA form, the CDR3 reads TGTGCCAGTACCCGGACATTTAACAATCAGCCCCAGCATTTT. This encodes CASTRTFNNQPQHF.

The chain links TRBV6-6 to TRBJ2-7; 13 bases are a match to TRBD2. The CDR3 has 17 residues. V lost 5 bases to trimming and J lost 3 bases; unmatched junction nucleotides: 10. The germline CDR1 and CDR2 sequences are MNHNY and SVGAGI (reference sequence). The CDR3 DNA sequence: TGTGCCAGCAGTCACATGGGACTAGCGGGGCTTTTCTACGAGCAGTACTTC. Its translation is CASSHMGLAGLFYEQYF.

The genes are TRBV7-2 and TRBJ1-1, with D perhaps matching TRBD1 (6 bases). CDR3 size: 14 residues. Per germline, CDR1 SGHTA and CDR2 FQGNSA. V lost 5 bases and J lost 2, with 12 bases in between. CDR3 DNA: TGTGCCAGCAGCCCGGGACAAGCAAACACTGAAGCTTTCTTT. As protein: CASSPGQANTEAFF. Filled out from reference TRBV7-2 and TRBJ1-1, the complete variable domain reads GAGVSQSPSNKVTEKGKDVELRCDPISGHTALYWYRQSLGQGLEFLIYFQGNSAPDKSGLPSDRFSAERTGGSVSTLTIQRTQQEDSAVYLCASSPGQANTEAFFGQGTRLTVV.

This chain connects TRBV7-6 to TRBJ2-7; TRBD1 matches at 9 bases. Germline CDR1 SGHVS, CDR2 FNYEAQ. The V segment lost 5 bases and the J segment 6 bases; nucleotides outside the gene matches: 5. The CDR3 runs to 13 residues. The CDR3 is CASSRTGDSEQYF. CDR3 sequence (DNA): TGTGCCAGCAGCCGGACAGGGGATAGCGAGCAGTACTTC.

The chain joins TRBV5-1 to TRBJ2-7; D might be TRBD1 (5 bases). CDR3 length: 14 residues. V was clipped by 4 bases and J by 0 bases, with 11 bases between them. Germline values: CDR1 SGHRS, CDR2 YFSETQ. The CDR3 is CASSVTVNSYEQYF. The CDR3 DNA is TGCGCCAGCAGCGTGACAGTGAACTCCTACGAGCAGTACTTC.

This clone was detected only once. The chain carries TRBV25-1 and TRBJ2-7, with TRBD2 matching 7 bases. The CDR3 totals 15 residues. The ends lost 1 base at V and 8 bases at J; junction bases unmatched: 11. Germline values: CDR1 MGHDK, CDR2 SYGVNS. The CDR3 DNA reads TGTGCCAGCAGTGAATCCGGCGGGGGAGACCTGAAGCAGTACTTC. Translated, it gives CASSESGGGDLKQYF.

This chain links TRBV15 with TRBJ1-3, with D hard to call. The germline gives CDR1 LNHNV, CDR2 YYDKDF (reference sequence). The CDR3 spans 16 residues. V was cut by 4 bases and J by 0 bases, with 13 bases left in between. The CDR3 reads CATSTPTGSSGNTIYF. The DNA of the CDR3 is TGTGCCACCAGCACACCGACGGGGAGCTCTGGAAACACCATATATTTT.

The V and J genes are TRBV6-1 and TRBJ1-3; perhaps TRBD1 as D (5 bases). This CDR3 spans 15 amino acids. CDR1 is MNHNS, CDR2 SASEGT, per germline. V lost 2 bases and J lost 0, with 8 bases in between. CDR3 nucleotide sequence: TGTGCCAGCAGTGAATGGGGGGTCTCTGGAAACACCATATATTTT. Its translation: CASSEWGVSGNTIYF.

This clone has a handful of counts. V gene TRBV10-1 combines with J gene TRBJ1-2, with D possibly matching TRBD1 (6 bases). Trimming took 3 bases from V and 0 from J, leaving 17 bases between them. The CDR3 has 17 residues. CDR1 WNHNN and CDR2 SYGVQD come from the germline V gene (reference sequence). The CDR3 is CASSDFRLDSANYGYTF. As DNA, the CDR3 is TGCGCCAGCAGTGATTTCCGTCTGGACAGCGCTAACTATGGCTACACCTTC.

This chain uses TRBV27 with TRBJ1-1, with D tentatively TRBD1 (6 bases). Germline V gene sequence: CDR1 MNHEY, CDR2 SMNVEV (reference sequence). V was shortened by 2 bases and J by 2 bases, with 9 bases between the two germline ends. This CDR3 has 14 amino acids. DNA for the CDR3: TGTGCCAGCAGTTTAGGGGGCTCTAACACTGAAGCTTTCTTT. Translation gives CASSLGGSNTEAFF.

This clone showed up just once. The chain combines TRBV15 with TRBJ2-3, with a tentative D call TRBD2 (6 bases). CDR1 and CDR2 from the germline V gene are LNHNV and YYDKDF (reference sequence). This CDR3 has 16 amino acids. V lost 0 bases and J lost 2, with 12 bases in between. CDR3 residues: CATSREGRGYTDTQYF. The CDR3 nucleotides read TGTGCCACCAGCAGAGAAGGCCGGGGGTACACAGATACGCAGTATTTT.

The chain employs TRBV11-1 and TRBJ1-2; TRBD1 aligns across 7 bases. CDR1 SGHAT and CDR2 FQDESV come from the germline V gene (reference sequence). J gave up 8 bases and V 5 bases, and 5 bases lay outside the gene matches. The CDR3 runs 12 residues. This chain's CDR3 is CASSPRTGGYTF. CDR3 coding DNA: TGTGCCAGCAGCCCACGGACAGGAGGCTACACCTTC.

The chain links TRBV7-2 to TRBJ2-7, with 12 positions matching TRBD1. This CDR3 region has 15 residues. Per germline, CDR1 SGHTA and CDR2 FQGNSA. The ends lost 5 bases at V and 7 bases at J; junction bases unmatched: 9. The CDR3 DNA reads TGTGCCAGCAGCGACCGGGACAGGGGGCTTTGGGAGCAGTACTTC. It yields the protein CASSDRDRGLWEQYF.

The V gene is TRBV19, the J gene TRBJ1-6; D unresolved. Germline-derived CDR1 and CDR2 are LNHDA and SQIVND (reference sequence). This CDR3 contains 14 residues. Trimming removed 3 bases from V and 6 bases from J, with 9 bases in between. CDR3 sequence: CASSMYRSNSPLHF. The CDR3 DNA is TGTGCCAGTAGTATGTACAGATCTAATTCACCCCTCCACTTT. The full variable domain, in which reference TRBV19 and TRBJ1-6 provide the parts outside the CDR3, is DGGITQSPKYLFRKEGQNVTLSCEQNLNHDAMYWYRQDPGQGLRLIYYSQIVNDFQKGDIAEGYSVSREKKESFPLTVTSAQKNPTAFYLCASSMYRSNSPLHFGNGTRLTVT.

The chain is built from TRBV11-3 and TRBJ1-1; the D is unclear. V dropped 5 bases and J dropped 6 bases, with 13 bases sitting between them. Germline CDR1 SGHNT, CDR2 YENEEA. The CDR3 length is 13 residues. CDR3 sequence reads: CASSAQDGAEAFF. In DNA, the CDR3 is TGTGCCAGCAGCGCCCAGGATGGCGCTGAAGCTTTCTTT.

V and J are TRBV27 and TRBJ2-5, with TRBD1 as a possible D gene (5 bases). There are 15 residues in the CDR3. Germline CDR1 and CDR2: MNHEY and SMNVEV (reference sequence). Trimming pared 5 bases from V and 5 bases from J, leaving 18 bases between. In nucleotides, the CDR3 is TGTGCCAGCAGTCTAGGCCAGGGTGGGGTGGAGACCCAGTACTTC. Its protein product is CASSLGQGGVETQYF.

The V and J genes are TRBV30 and TRBJ2-7; the D gene is possibly TRBD1 (6 bases). The CDR3 is 12 amino acids. The V end was cut by 1 base, the J end by 3 bases, with 7 bases between. Germline assignment: CDR1 GTSNPN and CDR2 SVGIG (reference sequence). This chain's CDR3 is CAWSGGHYEQYF. CDR3 nucleotide sequence: TGTGCCTGGAGTGGGGGACACTACGAGCAGTACTTC.

The chain employs TRBV20-1 and TRBJ2-7, with unresolved D. This CDR3 region has 11 residues. Trimming took 5 bases from V and 0 from J, leaving 5 bases between them. The germline V gene encodes CDR1 DFQATT and CDR2 SNEGSKA (reference sequence). CDR3 loop: CSAGRSYEQYF. CDR3 in DNA: TGCAGTGCTGGGCGCTCCTACGAGCAGTACTTC.

Comment on this clone: This same CDR3 is encoded by further DNA sequences in the sample. This rearrangement joins TRBV5-1 to TRBJ2-1; 7 bases agree with TRBD2. V lost 3 bases and J lost 3; bases outside the gene matches: 6. Germline assignment: CDR1 SGHRS and CDR2 YFSETQ. This CDR3 spans 15 amino acids. In DNA form, the CDR3 reads TGCGCCAGCAGCTCCAACCGGGGGGTCTACAATGAGCAGTTCTTC. Translation: CASSSNRGVYNEQFF. Full variable domain (remainder filled in from reference TRBV5-1 and TRBJ2-1): KAGVTQTPRYLIKTRGQQVTLSCSPISGHRSVSWYQQTPGQGLQFLFEYFSETQRNKGNFPGRFSGRQFSNSRSEMNVSTLELGDSALYLCASSSNRGVYNEQFFGPGTRLTVL.

This clone was recorded many times. The J gene is TRBJ2-7, the V gene TRBV6-1, with 7 bases aligning to TRBD1. The CDR3 has 18 amino acids. The germline V gene has CDR1 MNHNS and CDR2 SASEGT. The V gene end was trimmed by 4 bases and the J gene end by 5 bases; junction bases not matched to a gene: 20. DNA of the CDR3: TGTGCCAGCAGTGGGGATATGGACAGGCGAATAAATATCAACGAGCAGTACTTC. Translated: CASSGDMDRRININEQYF.

This clone came up once. The V and J genes are TRBV30 and TRBJ1-2, with 12 bases that match TRBD1. The V gene end was trimmed by 2 bases and the J gene end by 8 bases; junction bases not matched to a gene: 6. The CDR3 is 14 amino acids. Germline CDR1 and CDR2: GTSNPN and SVGIG (reference sequence). CDR3 sequence reads: CAWSPGTGGWGYTF. CDR3 nucleotide sequence: TGTGCCTGGAGTCCCGGGACAGGGGGCTGGGGCTACACCTTC.

J is TRBJ2-1 and V is TRBV19, with 8 nucleotides matching TRBD2. The trim removed 5 bases at V and 4 bases at J, leaving 10 bases unmatched. The V gene's germline CDR1 is LNHDA and CDR2 SQIVND (reference sequence). The CDR3 spans 16 residues. This chain's CDR3 is CASSPGFSGDYNEQFF. The CDR3 region has the DNA TGTGCCAGTAGTCCCGGCTTTAGCGGGGATTACAATGAGCAGTTCTTC.

The rearrangement joins TRBV7-9 to TRBJ1-4; TRBD1 agrees at 12 bases. Germline lookup yields CDR1 SEHNR and CDR2 FQNEAQ (reference sequence). CDR3 length equals 17 residues. With 4 bases clipped from V and 0 bases from J, the junction kept 3 bases outside the gene matches. CDR3 coding DNA: TGTGCCAGCAGCTCGGGACAGGGGGCTGCAACTAATGAAAAACTGTTTTTT. Protein sequence: CASSSGQGAATNEKLFF.